This T cell receptor (beta chain) is from a study of cytomegalovirus exposure and HLA in healthy donors. This CDR3 has 13 amino acids. Trimming removed 6 bases at V and 5 bases at J, with 10 bases between. Germline lookup yields CDR1 MDHEN and CDR2 SYDVKM. The PCR used 60 Vbeta and 13 Jbeta primers. Clones were sequenced by immunoSEQ multiplex PCR, and TCRdb holds only the in-frame ones, with some missing. The sample gives roughly 120,000 clones, roughly 77% of which show up once; about 5% is in the top ten. The sequenced material came from PBMCs. This TCR derives from a man aged 45 to 65 in good health and CMV-seropositive. The gene calls are TRBV28 and TRBJ2-2; D gene ambiguous. The CDR3 region has the DNA TGTGCCAGCAGATCCCAGAAGACCGGGGAGCTGTTTTTT. Its translation is CASRSQKTGELFF.